This TCR beta chain is drawn from a study of regulatory T cells in long-lasting Graves disease. CDR3 regions were amplified by Arm-PCR using iRepertoire HTBI primers to build TCR beta libraries. TCRdb recomputed calls from the multiplex PCR reads with MiXCR, one row per CDR3 protein. The top ten hold about 14% of the sample, which has some 250,000 distinct CDR3 sequences, 18% seen once. The table lists this clonotype with a few counts. Time point specified: newly diagnosed GD, antithyroid drugs for less than 3 months. Construction of the TCR library relied on RNA isolated from PBMCs. Germline V gives CDR1 MNHEY, CDR2 SVGAGI. V was shortened by 0 bases and J by 6 bases, with 14 bases between the two germline ends. The CDR3 sequence is 16 residues long. These sequences were also reported in another study, on T cells in Graves' hyperthyroidism and ophthalmopathy. In that study: Used for diagnoses were clinical symptoms, serum thyroxine and TRAb, thyroid ultrasound and orbital computed tomography.

The sequence was collected from a woman aged 25 to 39 with Graves disease. The V and J genes are TRBV6-5 and TRBJ2-2, with D hard to call. Sequencing was performed on peripheral blood mononuclear cells (PBMCs), taken at new diagnosis, from a patient treated with antithyroid drugs. This CDR3 reads CASSYSTHNTAGELFF. The CDR3, as DNA: TGTGCCAGCAGTTACTCGACACATAACACCGCCGGGGAGCTGTTTTTT.